Below are 32 T cell receptor beta chains sequenced from a single sample in a study of cytomegalovirus exposure and HLA in healthy donors (TCRdb year 2017). The library was made by the immunoSEQ multiplex PCR assay. A mixture of 60 forward primers for TCR Vbeta segments and 13 reverse primers for TCR Jbeta segments was used in the multiplex PCR. Held by TCRdb, this immuneACCESS table contains in-frame sequences only and omits some clones. Under half of the omission traces to an unresolved V gene where checked; the cause of the rest is unknown. This sample lists fewer than 200,000 clones; 75% to 85% were detected once. The top ten constitute roughly 4.4% of the sample. Sequenced: PBMCs. Receptor source: a woman between 18 and 29 years old in good health and CMV-seropositive.

A few counts support this clone. V is TRBV11-2 and J is TRBJ2-1, with 13 bases that match TRBD2. The junction had 6 bases not matched to a gene; V was cut back by 4 bases and J by 6 bases. The length of the CDR3 is 16 residues. Germline CDR1 reads SGHAT; CDR2 reads FQNNGV. For the CDR3, the DNA is TGTGCCAGCAGCTCCGTACTAGCGGGGGGGCCCAATGAGCAGTTCTTC. Protein: CASSSVLAGGPNEQFF.

This clone was observed once. The junction shows a germline mismatch at one end, possibly a read error. The rearrangement uses TRBV7-7 and TRBJ2-5, with TRBD2 identical over 8 bases. This CDR3 spans 17 amino acids. The germline gives CDR1 SSHAT, CDR2 FNYEAQ (reference sequence). CDR3 protein: CASSLERVAGPQETQYF. For the CDR3, the DNA is TGTGCTAGCAGCTTAGAGAGGGTAGCGGGGCCACAAGAGACCCAGTACTTC.

V gene TRBV5-4 combines with J gene TRBJ2-5, with 10 bases matching TRBD1. V lost 1 base to trimming and J lost 5 bases; unmatched junction nucleotides: 8. CDR1 is SGHNT, CDR2 YYREEE, per germline (reference sequence). The CDR3 is 16 residues long. The CDR3 region has the DNA TGTGCCAGCAGCTTGTACAGGACAGGGGGGAAGGAGACCCAGTACTTC. It specifies CASSLYRTGGKETQYF.

This chain joins TRBV4-3 and TRBJ2-3; possibly TRBD1 for D (6 bases). V was trimmed by 1 base and J by 0 bases, leaving 14 bases between them. Germline V gives CDR1 LGHNA, CDR2 YSLEER. The CDR3 loop spans 17 amino acids. The CDR3 DNA follows: TGCGCCAGCAGCCAAGCGAGGTGGACAGCAAGCACAGATACGCAGTATTTT. Protein: CASSQARWTASTDTQYF.

As DNA, the CDR3 is TGTGCCAGCACCTGGGAGGGGCAAGAGACCCAGTACTTC. Its translation is CASTWEGQETQYF. This chain connects TRBV28 to TRBJ2-5, with 7 nucleotides matching TRBD2. CDR3 size: 13 residues. V shed 7 bases and J 2 bases; nucleotides not matched to a gene: 4. Germline lookup yields CDR1 MDHEN and CDR2 SYDVKM.

This sequence joins TRBV14 and TRBJ1-1; the match to TRBD1 covers 10 bases. The CDR3 has 16 residues. V lost 3 bases, J lost 3 bases, and 7 bases stayed unmatched. The germline V gene has CDR1 SGHDN and CDR2 FVKESK. DNA for the CDR3: TGTGCCAGCAGCCAGCGACAGGGGGCTATAGACACTGAAGCTTTCTTT. It yields the protein CASSQRQGAIDTEAFF.

The chain joins TRBV7-2 to TRBJ2-6; perhaps TRBD1 as D (5 bases). CDR3 size: 18 residues. Germline V gene lookup returns CDR1 SGHTA and CDR2 FQGNSA. Trimming stripped 1 base from V and 4 bases from J, with 17 bases between. The CDR3 protein is CASSLGTGSLWGANVLTF. In DNA form, the CDR3 reads TGTGCCAGCAGCTTAGGTACAGGTAGCCTATGGGGGGCCAACGTCCTGACTTTC.

CDR3 nucleotides: TGTGCCAGCAGCGCACGACAGGCGGATGGCTACACCTTC. Protein sequence: CASSARQADGYTF. The rearrangement joins TRBV9 to TRBJ1-2; D is perhaps TRBD1 (6 bases). CDR1 and CDR2 (germline): SGDLS, YYNGEE. The CDR3 runs to 13 residues. Trimming took off 3 bases at V and 6 bases at J, with 12 bases between the two ends.

This rearrangement joins TRBV5-1 to TRBJ1-5; D is perhaps TRBD1 (5 bases). The V end lost 2 bases, the J end lost 1 base, and 10 bases lay between the germline ends. The CDR3 covers 15 residues. CDR1 is SGHRS, CDR2 YFSETQ, per germline. CDR3 sequence (DNA): TGCGCCAGCAGCTTAGAGGGGAGGAGCAATCAGCCCCAGCATTTT. Protein sequence: CASSLEGRSNQPQHF. The variable domain in full, completed from reference TRBV5-1 and TRBJ1-5, reads KAGVTQTPRYLIKTRGQQVTLSCSPISGHRSVSWYQQTPGQGLQFLFEYFSETQRNKGNFPGRFSGRQFSNSRSEMNVSTLELGDSALYLCASSLEGRSNQPQHFGDGTRLSIL.

This rearrangement joins TRBV5-1 to TRBJ2-3; D may be TRBD1 (6 bases). The V gene's germline CDR1 is SGHRS and CDR2 YFSETQ. The CDR3 is 15 amino acids. V lost 4 bases and J lost 1, with 13 bases in between. CDR3 amino acids: CASSSWDKRTDTQYF. CDR3 nucleotide sequence: TGCGCCAGCAGCAGCTGGGACAAACGCACAGATACGCAGTATTTT.

V gene TRBV6-5 combines with J gene TRBJ2-1; 7 bases align to TRBD2. CDR1 MNHEY and CDR2 SVGAGI come from the germline V gene. V lost 5 bases and J lost 9; bases outside the gene matches: 10. This CDR3 contains 14 residues. CDR3 DNA sequence: TGTGCCAGCAGTCCAAATGGGGGGGGGAGTGAGCAGTTCTTC. It encodes CASSPNGGGSEQFF.

This chain uses TRBV29-1 with TRBJ2-3, with D perhaps matching TRBD1 (5 bases). Trimming took off 4 bases at V and 6 bases at J, with 11 bases between the two ends. This CDR3 comprises 12 residues. Per the germline V gene, CDR1 is SQVTM and CDR2 is ANQGSEA. This chain's CDR3 is CSVAGRDDTQYF. CDR3 bases: TGCAGCGTTGCGGGCAGGGATGATACGCAGTATTTT.

As regards this clone: Other DNA sequences within the sample encode an identical CDR3. The gene calls are TRBV7-9 and TRBJ1-1, with 7 bases lining up with TRBD1. This CDR3 is 15 amino acids long. Germline V gene sequence: CDR1 SEHNR, CDR2 FQNEAQ (reference sequence). The ends lost 0 bases at V and 0 bases at J; junction bases unmatched: 1. CDR3 residues: CASSLATGLNTEAFF. CDR3 DNA: TGTGCCAGCAGCTTAGCGACAGGGTTGAACACTGAAGCTTTCTTT.

This chain joins TRBV7-6 and TRBJ2-7; D is possibly TRBD1 (5 bases). From germline, CDR1 is SGHVS and CDR2 FNYEAQ. The CDR3 totals 15 residues. V gave up 4 bases and J gave up 2 bases, with 15 bases separating them. Here the CDR3 DNA reads TGTGCCAGCAGCTATGACGTTGGGGCTGCCTACGAGCAGTACTTC. It encodes CASSYDVGAAYEQYF.

The chain has TRBV7-2 and TRBJ1-1; a weak D match, TRBD1 (6 bases). In germline, CDR1 is SGHTA, CDR2 FQGNSA. The CDR3 runs to 15 residues. Trimming removed 1 base at V and 3 bases at J, with 12 bases between. CDR3 in amino acids: CASSLDFSGDTEAFF. The CDR3 DNA reads as TGTGCCAGCAGCTTAGACTTCTCAGGGGACACTGAAGCTTTCTTT.

J is TRBJ2-7 and V is TRBV5-6; tentative D call: TRBD1 (6 bases). The V gene's germline CDR1 is SGHDT and CDR2 YYEEEE. This CDR3 is 14 amino acids long. The V end lost 7 bases, the J end lost 3 bases, and 17 bases lay between the germline ends. The CDR3 DNA follows: TGTGCCAGCTTCGCGAAGGGACACAACTACGAGCAGTACTTC. As protein: CASFAKGHNYEQYF.

The chain carries TRBV27 and TRBJ1-1; D may be TRBD1 (6 bases). Per the germline V gene, CDR1 is MNHEY and CDR2 is SMNVEV (reference sequence). CDR3 length: 13 residues. The V end was cut by 4 bases, the J end by 5 bases, with 11 bases between. CDR3 DNA: TGTGCCAGCAGTTCAGGGGTGGGGACTGAAGCTTTCTTT. As protein: CASSSGVGTEAFF.

The chain has TRBV14 and TRBJ2-7; 7 nucleotides align to TRBD1. The V segment lost 9 bases and the J segment 2 bases; nucleotides outside the gene matches: 22. Looked up from germline, CDR1 is SGHDN and CDR2 is FVKESK. The CDR3 consists of 18 residues. The CDR3 protein is CARKPRKSWTGVTYEQYF. CDR3 nucleotide sequence: TGTGCCAGAAAGCCAAGAAAGTCCTGGACAGGAGTCACCTACGAGCAGTACTTC.

This chain connects TRBV19 to TRBJ2-1, with D perhaps matching TRBD2 (6 bases). The V gene lost 4 bases and the J gene lost 3 bases, with 10 bases spanning the gap. From germline, CDR1 is LNHDA and CDR2 SQIVND (reference sequence). The CDR3 sequence is 14 residues long. The CDR3 loop is CASSRNGGYNEQFF. The CDR3 coding sequence is TGTGCCAGTAGTAGGAACGGGGGCTACAATGAGCAGTTCTTC.

This clone was recorded a few times. The chain is built from TRBV7-9 and TRBJ1-4; 8 bases are shared with TRBD1. Trimming at V came to 5 bases and at J to 7 bases, leaving 6 bases not matched to a gene. The length of the CDR3 is 14 residues. CDR1 is SEHNR, CDR2 FQNEAQ, per germline (reference sequence). The CDR3 loop reads CASSPGQGGEKLFF. Written as DNA, the CDR3 is TGTGCCAGCAGCCCCGGACAGGGAGGTGAAAAACTGTTTTTT.

J is TRBJ2-1 and V is TRBV28; 7 bases match TRBD2. Germline-derived CDR1 and CDR2 are MDHEN and SYDVKM. With 2 bases clipped from V and 4 bases from J, the junction kept 8 bases outside the gene matches. The CDR3 length is 16 residues. The CDR3: CASSLVRPSGYNEQFF. The DNA of the CDR3 is TGTGCCAGCAGTTTAGTCCGTCCTAGCGGTTACAATGAGCAGTTCTTC.

The rearrangement uses TRBV6-4 and TRBJ2-3, with 10 bases lining up with TRBD2. Looked up from germline, CDR1 is MRHNA and CDR2 is SNTAGT. Losses at the gene ends were 0 bases for V and 4 bases for J; bases not matched to a gene: 4. This CDR3 is built from 16 residues. The CDR3 DNA sequence: TGTGCCAGCAGTGACTCGAATAGCGGGGGGCCAGATACGCAGTATTTT. Its translation is CASSDSNSGGPDTQYF.

V is TRBV2 and J is TRBJ1-4; a possible D gene is TRBD1 (6 bases). Trimming removed 2 bases at V and 5 bases at J, with 18 bases between. This CDR3 is built from 17 residues. Germline CDR1 is SNHLY and CDR2 is FYNNEI. CDR3 amino acids: CASSELRGLQGNEKLFF. CDR3 sequence (DNA): TGTGCCAGCAGTGAACTGCGCGGTCTACAGGGAAATGAAAAACTGTTTTTT.

The chain recombines TRBV27 with TRBJ1-6, with D possibly being TRBD1 (5 bases). V was cut by 6 bases and J by 11 bases, with 14 bases left in between. CDR3 size: 13 residues. The V gene's germline CDR1 is MNHEY and CDR2 SMNVEV (reference sequence). In DNA, the CDR3 is TGTGCCAGCAGCAAGTTGGGGGGTCCACCCCTCCACTTT. It specifies CASSKLGGPPLHF.

This clone came up once. The chain joins TRBV6-6 to TRBJ2-1; 9 nucleotides match TRBD1. Per the germline V gene, CDR1 is MNHNY and CDR2 is SVGAGI (reference sequence). The CDR3 loop spans 16 amino acids. The J segment lost 8 bases and the V segment lost 4 bases, leaving 12 bases of the junction unmatched. CDR3 amino acids: CASSFIKQGATHEQFF. CDR3 DNA: TGTGCCAGCAGTTTCATAAAACAGGGGGCGACCCATGAGCAGTTCTTC.

V gene TRBV18 combines with J gene TRBJ1-5; 7 nucleotides match TRBD1. CDR1 and CDR2 from the germline V gene are KGHSH and LQKENI. The V gene end was trimmed by 5 bases and the J gene end by 8 bases; junction bases not matched to a gene: 12. The CDR3 totals 15 residues. This CDR3 reads CASSELQGPFEPQHF. The CDR3 coding sequence is TGTGCCAGCTCAGAGTTACAGGGGCCCTTCGAGCCCCAGCATTTT.

The chain links TRBV7-9 to TRBJ2-1, with D perhaps TRBD1 (6 bases). The CDR3 runs to 13 residues. V lost 4 bases, J lost 5 bases, and 9 bases lay in between. Germline values: CDR1 SEHNR, CDR2 FQNEAQ (reference sequence). Here the CDR3 DNA reads TGTGCCAGCAGCTACAGGGTGGACAATGAGCAGTTCTTC. Amino acid sequence: CASSYRVDNEQFF.

The chain combines TRBV7-2 with TRBJ1-6, with 7 bases matching TRBD1. V was clipped by 5 bases and J by 10 bases; unmatched bases: 8. CDR1 is SGHTA, CDR2 FQGNSA, per germline. There are 14 residues in the CDR3. CDR3 nucleotide sequence: TGTGCCAGCAGCGCTCCGACAGGGAAATCACCCCTCCACTTT. It yields the protein CASSAPTGKSPLHF.

This clone was seen a single time. CDR3 loop: CASGNLDRGYHYGYTF. Written as DNA, the CDR3 is TGTGCCAGCGGCAACCTGGACAGGGGATATCACTATGGCTACACCTTC. The gene calls are TRBV6-6 and TRBJ1-2; 9 nucleotides agree with TRBD1. Germline CDR1 and CDR2: MNHNY and SVGAGI (reference sequence). The CDR3 spans 16 residues. V trimming: 8 bases; J trimming: 3 bases; junction bases outside the gene matches: 13.

This clone appeared once. This chain links TRBV27 with TRBJ2-1; 10 positions agree with TRBD2. J lost 7 bases, V lost 5 bases, and 17 bases had no gene match. CDR1 is MNHEY and CDR2 is SMNVEV in the germline V gene (reference sequence). The CDR3 is made up of 18 amino acids. The DNA for the CDR3 is TGTGCCAGCAGTCCACAAACTCGTCAACTAGCGGGGTTGAATGAGCAGTTCTTC. Amino acids: CASSPQTRQLAGLNEQFF.

This sequence joins TRBV29-1 and TRBJ2-7, with D perhaps TRBD2 (5 bases). CDR1 and CDR2 from the germline V gene are SQVTM and ANQGSEA. Trimming cost V 4 bases and J 5 bases, with 12 bases left between them. The CDR3 runs to 12 residues. The CDR3 is CSVVELGDEQYF. CDR3 coding DNA: TGCAGCGTTGTAGAGCTCGGGGACGAGCAGTACTTC.

The chain is built from TRBV28 and TRBJ1-4, with D unclear. From germline, CDR1 is MDHEN and CDR2 SYDVKM. Trimming pared 5 bases from V and 8 bases from J, leaving 9 bases between. The CDR3 length is 12 residues. This CDR3 is CASSQREEKLFF. The CDR3 nucleotides read TGTGCCAGCAGTCAACGAGAAGAAAAACTGTTTTTT.